This paragraph covers one T cell receptor beta chain sequence. Its specificity is unknown. Healthy bone marrow donors made up the donors. V dropped 0 bases and J dropped 0; count of bases not matched to a gene: 1. The germline gives CDR1 LGHNA, CDR2 YNFKEQ. The CDR3 consists of 16 residues. 13 Jbeta primers and 60 Vbeta primers were used for the PCR. The repertoire was sequenced with immunoSEQ multiplex PCR; TCRdb's copy has only in-frame clones and lacks some. Found here are approximately 150,000 clones; the top ten clones hold less than 2%. The data were taken from a study of cytomegalovirus exposure and HLA in healthy donors. Study observations and caveats: Associated with cytomegalovirus, according to the listing, were 150 to 200 TCR beta chains.

The clonotype was recovered from a middle-aged woman in good health and CMV-seronegative. The chain employs TRBV4-2 and TRBJ2-2; 7 bases fit TRBD1. Sequenced input: PBMCs. In DNA form, the CDR3 reads TGTGCCAGCAGCCAAGAAACAGGGGCGAACACCGGGGAGCTGTTTTTT. It translates to CASSQETGANTGELFF.